Listed below are T cell receptor beta chains from one sample, sequenced in a study of cytomegalovirus exposure and HLA in healthy donors. The assay was immunoSEQ multiplex PCR, and TCRdb's table has in-frame clones only and misses some. The table shows 100,000 to 150,000 clones, with around 75% occurring only once. Sequencing was done on a sample of PBMCs. All receptors derive from a woman aged 50 to 60 in good health and CMV-seronegative. Each CDR3 is given with its conserved first and last residue. D genes are given only for firm matches. A row's size may be missing; if present it is once, few, many or a size class.

v_gene: TRBV4-1
d_gene: TRBD1
j_gene: TRBJ2-7
abundance: -
CDR3aa: CASSLPGQGEDEQYF
CDR3nt: TGCGCCAGCAGCCTCCCGGGACAGGGCGAGGACGAGCAGTACTTC

v_gene: TRBV28
d_gene: -
j_gene: TRBJ1-3
abundance: -
CDR3aa: CASSEGGFGGSGNTIYF
CDR3nt: TGTGCCAGCAGCGAAGGGGGTTTCGGCGGATCTGGAAACACCATATATTTT

v_gene: TRBV9
d_gene: -
j_gene: TRBJ2-2
abundance: few
CDR3aa: CASSVATATGELFF
CDR3nt: TGTGCCAGCAGCGTAGCGACTGCCACCGGGGAGCTGTTTTTT

v_gene: TRBV18
d_gene: TRBD2
j_gene: TRBJ2-7
abundance: -
CDR3aa: CASSPRTSGDYISYEQYF
CDR3nt: TGTGCCAGCTCACCCAGAACTAGCGGGGACTATATCTCCTACGAGCAGTACTTC

v_gene: TRBV5-1
d_gene: TRBD1
j_gene: TRBJ2-5
abundance: -
CDR3aa: CASSDPGQGIGGTQYF
CDR3nt: TGCGCCAGCAGCGACCCCGGACAGGGGATTGGAGGGACCCAGTACTTC

v_gene: TRBV28
d_gene: -
j_gene: TRBJ2-2
abundance: -
CDR3aa: CASSSPWGREYLGELFF
CDR3nt: TGTGCCAGCAGTTCCCCCTGGGGGCGGGAGTATCTCGGGGAGCTGTTTTTT

v_gene: TRBV6-6
d_gene: -
j_gene: TRBJ1-3
abundance: -
CDR3aa: CASSLDRPSGNTIYF
CDR3nt: TGTGCCAGCAGTCTCGACAGGCCCTCTGGAAACACCATATATTTT

v_gene: TRBV19
d_gene: TRBD2
j_gene: TRBJ2-1
abundance: once
CDR3aa: CASSISGTSGRGEQFF
CDR3nt: TGTGCCAGTAGTATAAGTGGGACTAGCGGGAGGGGTGAGCAGTTCTTC

v_gene: TRBV27
d_gene: TRBD1
j_gene: TRBJ2-1
abundance: -
CDR3aa: CASSFSSGQGVYEQFF
CDR3nt: TGTGCCAGCAGTTTTTCGTCGGGACAGGGAGTCTATGAGCAGTTCTTC

v_gene: TRBV28
d_gene: -
j_gene: TRBJ2-7
abundance: few
CDR3aa: CASGWGRGYEQYF
CDR3nt: TGTGCCAGCGGGTGGGGAAGGGGGTACGAGCAGTACTTC

v_gene: TRBV27
d_gene: -
j_gene: TRBJ1-1
abundance: -
CDR3aa: CASSSGAEAFF
CDR3nt: TGTGCCAGCAGTTCAGGGGCTGAAGCTTTCTTT

v_gene: TRBV5-1
d_gene: TRBD2
j_gene: TRBJ2-7
abundance: few
CDR3aa: CASSLDSGTFSYEQYF
CDR3nt: TGCGCCAGCAGCTTGGACAGCGGGACTTTCTCCTACGAGCAGTACTTC

v_gene: TRBV7-9
d_gene: -
j_gene: TRBJ2-7
abundance: -
CDR3aa: CSSSEDTYEQYF
CDR3nt: TGTTCCAGCAGCGAGGACACCTACGAGCAGTACTTC

v_gene: TRBV7-2
d_gene: TRBD2
j_gene: TRBJ2-3
abundance: -
CDR3aa: CASDKREGTDTQYF
CDR3nt: TGTGCCAGCGACAAGCGGGAGGGCACAGATACGCAGTATTTT

v_gene: TRBV9
d_gene: -
j_gene: TRBJ2-1
abundance: -
CDR3aa: CASSVVAYNEQFF
CDR3nt: TGTGCCAGCAGCGTAGTCGCCTACAATGAGCAGTTCTTC

v_gene: TRBV15
d_gene: -
j_gene: TRBJ1-1
abundance: -
CDR3aa: CATSRALGGFGTEAFF
CDR3nt: TGTGCCACCAGCAGAGCCCTGGGGGGGTTCGGCACTGAAGCTTTCTTT

v_gene: TRBV2
d_gene: TRBD2
j_gene: TRBJ2-7
abundance: -
CDR3aa: CASTTSGSYEQYF
CDR3nt: TGTGCCAGTACGACTAGCGGTTCCTACGAGCAGTACTTC

v_gene: TRBV12-2
d_gene: -
j_gene: TRBJ2-7
abundance: -
CDR3aa: CASRPDRSGEQYF
CDR3nt: TGTGCAAGTCGCCCGGACAGATCTGGTGAGCAGTACTTC

v_gene: TRBV28
d_gene: TRBD2
j_gene: TRBJ2-3
abundance: few
CDR3aa: CASSSAWGGSTDTQYF
CDR3nt: TGTGCCAGCAGTTCGGCTTGGGGGGGGAGCACAGATACGCAGTATTTT

v_gene: TRBV7-2
d_gene: -
j_gene: TRBJ2-3
abundance: few
CDR3aa: CASSRKGHADTQYF
CDR3nt: TGTGCCAGCAGCCGAAAGGGACACGCAGATACGCAGTATTTT

v_gene: TRBV4-1
d_gene: TRBD1
j_gene: TRBJ1-3
abundance: -
CDR3aa: CASSQNRQGPGNTIYF
CDR3nt: TGCGCCAGCAGCCAGAACCGACAGGGCCCCGGAAACACCATATATTTT

v_gene: TRBV10-3
d_gene: TRBD1
j_gene: TRBJ2-7
abundance: -
CDR3aa: CAISESRQGTVPYF
CDR3nt: TGTGCCATCAGTGAGTCGAGACAGGGGACGGTGCCGTACTTC

v_gene: TRBV20-1
d_gene: -
j_gene: TRBJ2-1
abundance: -
CDR3aa: CSVKRDEQFF
CDR3nt: TGCAGTGTAAAGAGGGATGAGCAGTTCTTC

v_gene: TRBV4-3
d_gene: -
j_gene: TRBJ2-1
abundance: -
CDR3aa: CASSQIQQVWNEQFF
CDR3nt: TGCGCCAGCAGCCAAATACAACAGGTATGGAATGAGCAGTTCTTC

v_gene: TRBV28
d_gene: -
j_gene: TRBJ1-4
abundance: once
CDR3aa: CASSAGWGRVEKLFF
CDR3nt: TGTGCCAGCAGTGCGGGTTGGGGGCGGGTTGAAAAACTGTTTTTT